One and the same sample provided the 17 T cell receptor beta chains below, sequenced in a study of T cells after yellow fever vaccination. A single record per CDR3 protein comes from TCRdb applying MiXCR to the 5' RACE reads. The sample gives approximately 340,000 distinct CDR3 sequences, 8.5% to 10% of which show up once; more than 15% is in the top ten. The sequencing used PBMCs, collected on the day of the first yellow fever vaccination. Source of these receptors: a man aged 18-30 years who received the YFV17D yellow fever vaccine.

This clonotype was seen repeatedly, ten times or more. The chain employs TRBV9 and TRBJ2-1; 8 positions agree with TRBD2. J was trimmed by 6 bases and V by 0 bases; bases with no gene match: 5. Germline CDR1 SGDLS, CDR2 YYNGEE. This CDR3 is built from 15 residues. CDR3 coding DNA: TGTGCCAGCAGCGTAGACGCGGGGGGTGTCAATGAGCAGTTCTTC. It is translated as CASSVDAGGVNEQFF.

The rearrangement links TRBV6-5 to TRBJ1-4; TRBD1 matches 7 bases. Trimming cost V 2 bases and J 8 bases; bases outside gene matches: 8. This CDR3 contains 15 residues. The germline CDR1 and CDR2 sequences are MNHEY and SVGAGI. The chain's CDR3 is CASSYRQGEWEKLFF. The CDR3 DNA reads as TGTGCCAGCAGTTACCGACAGGGTGAATGGGAAAAACTGTTTTTT.

This clonotype was counted ten times or more. This chain links TRBV5-1 with TRBJ2-3; D may match TRBD1 or TRBD2 (7 bases each). The CDR3 sequence is 16 residues long. CDR1 SGHRS and CDR2 YFSETQ come from the germline V gene. The V and J ends lost 3 bases and 4 bases respectively, with 18 bases between them. The CDR3 nucleotides read TGCGCCAGCAGCTATGCCCCAGGGGGGGACGCAGATACGCAGTATTTT. It specifies CASSYAPGGDADTQYF.

The gene calls are TRBV6-5 and TRBJ2-5; tentative D call: TRBD1 (8 bases). This CDR3 comprises 16 residues. Per germline, CDR1 MNHEY and CDR2 SVGAGI. Deletions cut 10 bases from V and 1 base from J, with 22 bases between. The DNA for the CDR3 is TGTGCCACCGCTCGTACAGGGGGGGCCACCCAAGAGACCCAGTACTTC. Protein product: CATARTGGATQETQYF.

The rearrangement uses TRBV20-1 and TRBJ2-1; TRBD1 agrees at 9 bases. Germline CDR1 and CDR2: DFQATT and SNEGSKA (reference sequence). V lost 2 bases, J lost 3 bases, and 8 bases stayed unmatched. CDR3 length: 16 residues. CDR3 residues: CSARLQGQGYYNEQFF. Written as DNA, the CDR3 is TGCAGTGCTAGACTTCAGGGACAGGGTTACTACAATGAGCAGTTCTTC.

This clonotype appeared many times. This chain links TRBV2 with TRBJ1-1, with TRBD1 matching over 7 bases. This CDR3 region has 13 residues. Germline-derived CDR1 and CDR2 are SNHLY and FYNNEI. J lost 3 bases, V lost 8 bases, and 6 bases had no gene match. The CDR3 DNA is TGTGCCAGCGGACAGGCGGTGGACACTGAAGCTTTCTTT. Translation: CASGQAVDTEAFF.

This clonotype showed up just a few times. In DNA, the CDR3 is TGCGCCAGCAGCATACAGGGTGGAGATAATTCACCCCTCCACTTT. This translates into CASSIQGGDNSPLHF. This chain connects TRBV5-1 to TRBJ1-6, with D tentatively TRBD1 (6 bases). The V gene's germline CDR1 is SGHRS and CDR2 YFSETQ. CDR3 length: 15 residues. The germline V and J ends were trimmed by 4 bases and 5 bases, with 13 bases remaining between them.

The chain links TRBV20-1 to TRBJ1-5; TRBD1 matches 10 bases. Germline CDR1 reads DFQATT; CDR2 reads SNEGSKA (reference sequence). Trimming took 0 bases from V and 5 from J; bases not matched to a gene: 4. The CDR3 spans 15 residues. The CDR3 DNA reads TGCAGTGCTAGAGATAAGGGACAGGGGTATCAGCCCCAGCATTTT. As protein: CSARDKGQGYQPQHF.

About this clonotype itself: A read error may explain this, as a much larger clone is one base away. The genes are TRBV5-1 and TRBJ2-1; D is possibly TRBD2 (6 bases). This CDR3 region has 15 residues. Germline V gene sequence: CDR1 SGHRS, CDR2 YFSETQ. Trimming took 2 bases from V and 4 from J, leaving 13 bases between them. CDR3 bases: TGCGCCAGCAGCTTCAATACCGGGAGTTACAATGAGCAGTTCTTC. The encoded protein is CASSFNTGSYNEQFF.

This chain uses TRBV5-1 with TRBJ2-5; 7 nucleotides agree with TRBD1. Germline V gene lookup returns CDR1 SGHRS and CDR2 YFSETQ. J was trimmed by 1 base and V by 4 bases; bases with no gene match: 4. The CDR3 totals 14 residues. The CDR3 sequence is CASSRGQIQETQYF. In DNA form, the CDR3 reads TGCGCCAGCAGCAGGGGACAGATCCAAGAGACCCAGTACTTC.

This clonotype has a handful of counts. In DNA, the CDR3 is TGCAGCGTTGATCGGGGAGGGAACACTGAAGCTTTCTTT. As protein: CSVDRGGNTEAFF. The chain carries TRBV29-1 and TRBJ1-1, with no clear D. Germline V gene sequence: CDR1 SQVTM, CDR2 ANQGSEA. This CDR3 is 13 amino acids long. V lost 3 bases and J lost 1, with 9 bases in between.

The chain carries TRBV7-7 and TRBJ2-7; 7 bases map to TRBD1. The V gene's germline CDR1 is SSHAT and CDR2 FNYEAQ (reference sequence). CDR3 length equals 14 residues. CDR3: CAPKARQGENEQYV. The CDR3, as DNA: TGTGCTCCCAAGGCCAGACAGGGCGAGAACGAGCAGTACGTC.

This clonotype has only a few counts. The chain uses TRBV5-8 and TRBJ2-5; 7 positions match TRBD1. Germline lookup yields CDR1 SGHTS and CDR2 YDEGEE. V shed 4 bases and J 8 bases; nucleotides not matched to a gene: 11. The CDR3 has 14 amino acids. In DNA form, the CDR3 reads TGTGCCAGCAGCATTGACAGGGAAGTTGTCACCCAGTACTTC. This translates into CASSIDREVVTQYF. Filled out from reference TRBV5-8 and TRBJ2-5, the complete variable domain reads EAGVTQSPTHLIKTRGQQATLRCSPISGHTSVYWYQQALGLGLQFLLWYDEGEERNRGNFPPRFSGRQFPNYSSELNVNALELEDSALYLCASSIDREVVTQYFGPGTRLLVL.

In this sample, this clonotype turned up a few times. The CDR3 spells CASSPWDRGYGYTF. In DNA form, the CDR3 reads TGTGCCAGCTCACCTTGGGACAGGGGATATGGCTACACCTTC. The chain uses TRBV18 and TRBJ1-2; TRBD1 matches 10 bases. Germline loops: CDR1 KGHSH, CDR2 LQKENI. The trim removed 3 bases at V and 5 bases at J, leaving 3 bases unmatched. The CDR3 runs to 14 residues.

The V gene is TRBV12-3 or TRBV12-4, the J gene TRBJ2-1; D remains ambiguous. This CDR3 is 12 amino acids long. Between the trimmed V and J ends, which lost 7 bases and 6 bases, there was a span of 10 bases. CDR3 residues: CASIEDRNEQFF. The CDR3 nucleotides read TGTGCCAGCATTGAAGATCGCAATGAGCAGTTCTTC.

This chain links TRBV5-1 with TRBJ2-1; perhaps TRBD2 as D (6 bases). Trimming cost V 0 bases and J 5 bases, with 9 bases left between them. The germline V gene has CDR1 SGHRS and CDR2 YFSETQ. The length of the CDR3 is 14 residues. CDR3: CASSLEVADNEQFF. The CDR3 DNA reads TGCGCCAGCAGCTTGGAAGTAGCGGACAATGAGCAGTTCTTC.

The table lists this clonotype with a few counts. This chain links TRBV7-7 with TRBJ2-1, with TRBD2 matching over 11 bases. Trimming cost V 3 bases and J 7 bases; bases outside gene matches: 8. The germline V gene has CDR1 SSHAT and CDR2 FNYEAQ (reference sequence). The CDR3 consists of 16 residues. CDR3 protein: CASSLTVAGGLNEQFF. CDR3 coding DNA: TGTGCCAGCAGCTTGACTGTAGCGGGGGGGCTAAATGAGCAGTTCTTC.